This entry concerns a single T cell receptor beta chain. With 0 bases removed from V and 4 bases from J, the gap between germline ends came to 19 bases. CDR1 and CDR2 (germline): MGHRA, YSYEKL. This CDR3 is 18 amino acids long. Each CDR3 protein is one row after TCRdb ran MiXCR on the RT-PCR reads. The sample has more than 550,000 distinct CDR3 sequences, 12% to 15% seen once. The receptor was derived from a female donor in good health, serving as a healthy control. Sequencing was performed on memory CD4+ T cells from blood. The chain carries TRBV4-1 and TRBJ1-5; tentative D call: TRBD1 (6 bases). Here the CDR3 reads CASSQDEFIGGGNQPQHF. CDR3 DNA: TGCGCCAGCAGCCAAGACGAGTTCATTGGGGGCGGAAATCAGCCCCAGCATTTT.